These T cell receptor beta chains were read from a single sample in a study of cytomegalovirus exposure and HLA in healthy donors. The repertoire was sequenced with immunoSEQ multiplex PCR; TCRdb's copy has only in-frame clones and lacks some. The sample has over 150,000 clones, 85% seen once. The sequencing sample was made of PBMCs. These receptor sequences come from a boy aged 2 to 9 in good health and CMV-seronegative. Each CDR3 is given with its conserved first and last residue. The order of the fields is D gene, clone size, V gene, J gene, CDR3 protein, CDR3 DNA. The D gene is left open where the match is weak. The size field is filled for only some rows; it gives once, few, many or a size class.

D: TRBD2
size: .
V: TRBV27
J: TRBJ2-1
CDR3: CASSALLAGGPFLPYNEQFF
DNA: TGTGCCAGCAGTGCCTTACTAGCGGGAGGGCCATTTTTACCCTACAATGAGCAGTTCTTC

D: .
size: .
V: TRBV4-1
J: TRBJ2-2
CDR3: CASSPTREELFF
DNA: TGCGCCAGCAGCCCCACCCGGGAGGAGCTGTTTTTT

D: .
size: .
V: TRBV6-6
J: TRBJ2-5
CDR3: CASSPPGTPKETQYF
DNA: TGTGCCAGCAGTCCTCCCGGGACACCCAAAGAGACCCAGTACTTC

D: .
size: .
V: TRBV6-1
J: TRBJ1-1
CDR3: CASSEVGVGLAEAFF
DNA: TGTGCCAGCAGTGAAGTCGGGGTAGGCTTGGCTGAAGCTTTCTTT

D: .
size: .
V: TRBV10-3
J: TRBJ1-3
CDR3: CAGRLDSRNTIYF
DNA: TGTGCCGGGAGACTGGATTCGCGAAACACCATATATTTT

D: .
size: once
V: TRBV11-2
J: TRBJ1-1
CDR3: CASMTGGGSEAFF
DNA: TGTGCCAGCATGACGGGGGGGGGCTCTGAAGCTTTCTTT

D: TRBD2
size: .
V: TRBV9
J: TRBJ2-1
CDR3: CASSTRMLAGGHWGEQFF
DNA: TGTGCCAGCAGCACCCGAATGTTAGCGGGAGGGCATTGGGGTGAGCAGTTCTTC

D: TRBD1
size: .
V: TRBV18
J: TRBJ2-4
CDR3: CASSTPGQIAKNIQYF
DNA: TGTGCCAGCTCAACCCCGGGACAGATAGCCAAAAACATTCAGTACTTC

D: TRBD2
size: .
V: TRBV7-9
J: TRBJ2-3
CDR3: CASSPSGISTDTQYF
DNA: TGTGCCAGCAGCCCTAGCGGGATCTCGACAGATACGCAGTATTTT

D: .
size: once
V: TRBV7-9
J: TRBJ1-1
CDR3: CASSLSEEAFF
DNA: TGTGCCAGCAGCTTATCAGAAGAAGCTTTCTTT

D: .
size: few
V: TRBV27
J: TRBJ2-4
CDR3: CASSFSAKNIQYF
DNA: TGTGCCAGCAGTTTCAGTGCCAAAAACATTCAGTACTTC

D: .
size: .
V: TRBV7-9
J: TRBJ2-1
CDR3: CASSPYNEQFF
DNA: TGTGCCAGCAGCCCTTACAATGAGCAGTTCTTC

D: .
size: .
V: TRBV29-1
J: TRBJ2-5
CDR3: CSVGGGKKETQYF
DNA: TGCAGCGTTGGTGGAGGCAAAAAAGAGACCCAGTACTTC

D: .
size: once
V: TRBV7-8
J: TRBJ2-5
CDR3: CASSLAGGGGTQYF
DNA: TGTGCCAGCAGCTTAGCAGGGGGGGGTGGGACCCAGTACTTC

D: TRBD2
size: .
V: TRBV5-6
J: TRBJ2-1
CDR3: CASSLRGGSTYNEQFF
DNA: TGTGCCAGCAGCTTGAGAGGCGGGAGTACCTACAATGAGCAGTTCTTC

D: .
size: .
V: TRBV27
J: TRBJ2-5
CDR3: CASSRRRIETQYF
DNA: TGTGCCAGCAGCAGACGGAGAATCGAGACCCAGTACTTC

D: TRBD1
size: .
V: TRBV6-5
J: TRBJ1-6
CDR3: CASRPTGANNSPLHF
DNA: TGTGCCAGCAGACCGACAGGGGCGAACAATTCACCCCTCCACTTT

D: TRBD2
size: once
V: TRBV10-2
J: TRBJ2-2
CDR3: CASSGLAGTTGELFF
DNA: TGCGCCAGCAGTGGACTAGCGGGGACCACCGGGGAGCTGTTTTTT

D: .
size: .
V: TRBV27
J: TRBJ2-1
CDR3: CAIRRAGEQFF
DNA: TGTGCCATTCGGCGCGCGGGAGAGCAGTTCTTC

D: .
size: .
V: TRBV2
J: TRBJ1-6
CDR3: CASSQGVQSPLHF
DNA: TGTGCCAGCTCACAGGGCGTCCAATCACCCCTCCACTTT

D: .
size: .
V: TRBV10-3
J: TRBJ2-2
CDR3: CAISEPRAGRNTGELFF
DNA: TGTGCCATCAGTGAACCTAGGGCAGGGCGTAACACCGGGGAGCTGTTTTTT

D: .
size: .
V: TRBV7-2
J: TRBJ1-3
CDR3: CASSLGGTQNTIYF
DNA: TGTGCCAGCAGCTTAGGAGGCACCCAAAACACCATATATTTT

D: TRBD1
size: .
V: TRBV7-2
J: TRBJ1-3
CDR3: CASSPTGGIGNTIYF
DNA: TGTGCCAGCAGCCCGACAGGGGGTATTGGAAACACCATATATTTT

D: TRBD2
size: .
V: TRBV7-9
J: TRBJ2-1
CDR3: CASSLAEVGRPFF
DNA: TGTGCCAGCAGCTTAGCTGAGGTCGGGAGGCCGTTCTTC

D: .
size: once
V: TRBV13
J: TRBJ1-1
CDR3: CASSSVGLRQNTEAFF
DNA: TGTGCCAGCAGCTCAGTGGGGCTGAGACAGAACACTGAAGCTTTCTTT

D: .
size: .
V: TRBV13
J: TRBJ2-4
CDR3: CASSSLGNIQYF
DNA: TGTGCCAGCAGCTCCCTCGGAAACATTCAGTACTTC

D: .
size: .
V: TRBV7-3
J: TRBJ1-1
CDR3: CASSLYMNTEAFF
DNA: TGTGCCAGCAGCTTATACATGAACACTGAAGCTTTCTTT

D: .
size: .
V: TRBV7-8
J: TRBJ1-2
CDR3: CASSLNVGYTF
DNA: TGTGCCAGCAGCCTAAATGTAGGCTACACCTTC

D: TRBD2
size: .
V: TRBV18
J: TRBJ2-7
CDR3: CASSPLSGGDEQYF
DNA: TGTGCCAGCTCACCCCTGAGTGGGGGGGACGAGCAGTACTTC

D: TRBD1
size: .
V: TRBV29-1
J: TRBJ1-1
CDR3: CSGGQGPMNTEAFF
DNA: TGCAGCGGTGGACAGGGGCCCATGAACACTGAAGCTTTCTTT

D: .
size: few
V: TRBV5-1
J: TRBJ2-2
CDR3: CASSLGRADTGELFF
DNA: TGCGCCAGCAGCTTGGGCAGGGCGGACACCGGGGAGCTGTTTTTT

D: TRBD1
size: .
V: TRBV10-3
J: TRBJ1-1
CDR3: CAITRQGGTEAFF
DNA: TGTGCCATCACCCGACAGGGTGGGACTGAAGCTTTCTTT

D: TRBD1
size: once
V: TRBV18
J: TRBJ2-6
CDR3: CASSRQGATGANVLTF
DNA: TGTGCCAGCTCGCGTCAGGGGGCTACTGGGGCCAACGTCCTGACTTTC

D: TRBD1
size: once
V: TRBV30
J: TRBJ1-1
CDR3: CACVPRQGRGTEAFF
DNA: TGTGCCTGTGTCCCCAGACAGGGAAGGGGCACTGAAGCTTTCTTT

D: TRBD1
size: .
V: TRBV28
J: TRBJ1-2
CDR3: CASSTPGQWKRTF
DNA: TGTGCCAGCAGTACCCCGGGACAGTGGAAAAGGACCTTC

D: .
size: .
V: TRBV5-4
J: TRBJ1-6
CDR3: CASSFGFAEGGSPLHF
DNA: TGTGCCAGCAGCTTTGGATTCGCGGAGGGTGGTTCACCCCTCCACTTT

D: TRBD1
size: .
V: TRBV4-1
J: TRBJ1-3
CDR3: CASSQYNRGRGNTIYF
DNA: TGCGCCAGCAGCCAATATAACAGGGGGCGAGGAAACACCATATATTTT

D: .
size: .
V: TRBV28
J: TRBJ1-2
CDR3: CATGITVGGYTF
DNA: TGTGCCACAGGGATTACGGTCGGTGGCTACACCTTC

D: .
size: .
V: TRBV7-9
J: TRBJ1-1
CDR3: CSSRPKTPNTEAFF
DNA: TGTTCCAGCAGACCAAAAACACCGAACACTGAAGCTTTCTTT

D: TRBD2
size: .
V: TRBV28
J: TRBJ2-6
CDR3: CASSLGGTGANVLTF
DNA: TGTGCCAGCAGTCTGGGGGGGACTGGGGCCAACGTCCTGACTTTC

D: TRBD2
size: few
V: TRBV2
J: TRBJ2-3
CDR3: CASRGLAGSTDTQYF
DNA: TGTGCCAGCAGGGGACTAGCGGGGAGCACAGATACGCAGTATTTT

D: .
size: .
V: TRBV29-1
J: TRBJ1-2
CDR3: CSVEEGGAVDGYTF
DNA: TGCAGCGTTGAAGAGGGGGGGGCTGTCGACGGCTACACCTTC